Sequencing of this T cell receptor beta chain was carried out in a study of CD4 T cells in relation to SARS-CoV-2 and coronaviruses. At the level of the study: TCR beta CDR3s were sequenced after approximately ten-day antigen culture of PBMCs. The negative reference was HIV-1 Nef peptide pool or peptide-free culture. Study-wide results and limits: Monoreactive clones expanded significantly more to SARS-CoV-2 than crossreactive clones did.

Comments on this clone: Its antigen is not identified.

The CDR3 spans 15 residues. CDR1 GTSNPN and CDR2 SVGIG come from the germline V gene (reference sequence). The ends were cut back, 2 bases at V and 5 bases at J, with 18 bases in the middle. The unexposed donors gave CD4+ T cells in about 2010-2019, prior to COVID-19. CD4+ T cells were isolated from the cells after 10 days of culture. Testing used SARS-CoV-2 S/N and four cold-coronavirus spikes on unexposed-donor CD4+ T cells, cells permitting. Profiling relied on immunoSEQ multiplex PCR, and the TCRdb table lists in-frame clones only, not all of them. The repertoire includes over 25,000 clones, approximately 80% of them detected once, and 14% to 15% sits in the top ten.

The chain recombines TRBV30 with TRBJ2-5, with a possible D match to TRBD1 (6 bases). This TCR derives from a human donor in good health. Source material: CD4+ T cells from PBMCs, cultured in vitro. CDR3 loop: CAWSPGTLGGETQYF. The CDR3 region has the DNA TGTGCCTGGAGTCCCGGGACACTTGGTGGGGAGACCCAGTACTTC.